This TCR beta chain was found in a study of blood T cell repertoires in COVID-19. Study summary: Sites across the United States, Italy and Spain contributed samples from acute and convalescent COVID-19.

Enrollees, roughly 18 to 90 years old, lived in around 23 US areas. In the source study's methods: Reference gene primer amplification in the assay estimated nucleated cell counts. Using immunoSEQ multiplex PCR, the repertoire was profiled, and TCRdb retains in-frame clones only, with some absent. Clone size and V and J calls were adopted from that table, with D and trimming inferred from the DNA. The data show some 210,000 clones, 70% to 90% seen once. This clone was observed once. V was clipped by 7 bases and J by 8 bases, with 9 bases between them. The CDR3 runs to 12 residues. CDR1 is SNHLY and CDR2 is FYNNEI in the germline V gene.

The chain links TRBV2 to TRBJ1-6; weak D call: TRBD1 (5 bases). This TCR derives from a man in his forties or fifties who had recovered from COVID-19. Input material: PBMCs or T cells enriched from blood (not recorded which). CDR3 coding DNA: TGTGCCAGCACGGGGGGGGATTCACCCCTCCACTTT. Its translation: CASTGGDSPLHF.